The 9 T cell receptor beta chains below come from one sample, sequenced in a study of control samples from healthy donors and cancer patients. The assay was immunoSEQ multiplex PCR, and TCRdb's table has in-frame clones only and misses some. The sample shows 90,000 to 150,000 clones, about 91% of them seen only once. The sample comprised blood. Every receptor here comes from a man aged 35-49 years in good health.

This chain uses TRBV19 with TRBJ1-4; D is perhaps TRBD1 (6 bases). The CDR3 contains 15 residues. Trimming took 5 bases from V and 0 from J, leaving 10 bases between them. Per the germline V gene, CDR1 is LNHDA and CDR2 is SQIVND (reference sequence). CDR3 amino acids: CASSPDRSTNEKLFF. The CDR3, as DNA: TGTGCCAGTAGTCCCGACAGGTCAACTAATGAAAAACTGTTTTTT.

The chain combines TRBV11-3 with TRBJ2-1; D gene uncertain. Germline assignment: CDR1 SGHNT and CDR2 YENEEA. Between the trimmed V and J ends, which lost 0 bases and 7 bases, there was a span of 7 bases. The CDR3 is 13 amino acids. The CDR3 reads CASSLDGSNEQFF. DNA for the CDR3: TGTGCCAGCAGCTTAGATGGAAGTAATGAGCAGTTCTTC. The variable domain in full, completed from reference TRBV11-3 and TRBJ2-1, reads EAGVVQSPRYKIIEKKQPVAFWCNPISGHNTLYWYLQNLGQGPELLIRYENEEAVDDSQLPKDRFSAERLKGVDSTLKIQPAELGDSAVYLCASSLDGSNEQFFGPGTRLTVL.

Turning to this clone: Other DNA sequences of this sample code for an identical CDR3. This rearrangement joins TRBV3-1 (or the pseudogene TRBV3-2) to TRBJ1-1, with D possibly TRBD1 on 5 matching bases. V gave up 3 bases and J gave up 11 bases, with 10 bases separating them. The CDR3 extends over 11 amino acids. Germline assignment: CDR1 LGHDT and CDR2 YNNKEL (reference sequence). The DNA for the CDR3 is TGTGCCAGCAGCCAGGGGGGTGGGGCTTTCTTT. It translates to CASSQGGGAFF.

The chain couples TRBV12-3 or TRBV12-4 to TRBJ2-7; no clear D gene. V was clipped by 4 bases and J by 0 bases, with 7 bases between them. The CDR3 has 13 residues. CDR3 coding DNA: TGTGCCAGCAGTTCAGGTGACTCCTACGAGCAGTACTTC. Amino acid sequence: CASSSGDSYEQYF.

The CDR3 loop is CAISGGDTQYF. Here the CDR3 DNA reads TGTGCCATCAGTGGGGGGGATACGCAGTATTTT. The chain combines TRBV10-3 with TRBJ2-3; D possibly matches TRBD1 or TRBD2 (5 bases each). Germline lookup yields CDR1 ENHRY and CDR2 SYGVKD. The CDR3 length is 11 residues. Trimming pared 4 bases from V and 6 bases from J, leaving 5 bases between.

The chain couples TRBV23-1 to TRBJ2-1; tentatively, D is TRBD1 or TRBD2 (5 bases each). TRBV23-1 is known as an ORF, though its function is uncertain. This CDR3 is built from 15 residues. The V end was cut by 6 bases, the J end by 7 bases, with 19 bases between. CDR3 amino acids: CASRPGPRSDNEQFF. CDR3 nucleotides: TGCGCCAGCAGACCGGGACCCCGCTCGGATAATGAGCAGTTCTTC.

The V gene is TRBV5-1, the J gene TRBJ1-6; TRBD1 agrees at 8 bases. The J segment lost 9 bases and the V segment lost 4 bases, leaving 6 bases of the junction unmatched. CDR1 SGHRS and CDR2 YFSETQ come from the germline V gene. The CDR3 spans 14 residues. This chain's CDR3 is CASSPDRVSSPLHF. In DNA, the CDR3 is TGCGCCAGCAGCCCGGACAGGGTATCTTCACCCCTCCACTTT.

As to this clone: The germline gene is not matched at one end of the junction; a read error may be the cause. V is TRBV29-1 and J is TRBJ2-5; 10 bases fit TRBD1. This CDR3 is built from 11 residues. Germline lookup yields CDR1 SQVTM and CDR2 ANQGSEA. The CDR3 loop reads CSVLLRDRGDF. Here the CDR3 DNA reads TGCAGCGTCTTACTTCGGGACAGGGGTGACTTC.

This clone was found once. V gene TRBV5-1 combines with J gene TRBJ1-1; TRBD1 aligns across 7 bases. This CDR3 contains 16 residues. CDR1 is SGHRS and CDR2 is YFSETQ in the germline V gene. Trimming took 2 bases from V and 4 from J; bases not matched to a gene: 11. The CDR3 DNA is TGCGCCAGCAGCTTACATAAACCGGGACAGACCACTGAAGCTTTCTTT. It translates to CASSLHKPGQTTEAFF.